The T cell receptor beta chain described here comes from a study of cytomegalovirus exposure and HLA in healthy donors. In this sample, this clone turned up a few times. V shed 0 bases and J 0 bases; nucleotides not matched to a gene: 3. This CDR3 region has 16 residues. Germline V gives CDR1 SGDLS, CDR2 YYNGEE. The PCR used 60 Vbeta and 13 Jbeta primers. Only in-frame clones appear in the TCRdb table, and some are missing; sequencing was by immunoSEQ multiplex PCR. Here the sample spans over 150,000 clones, roughly 85% being singletons. Specimen: PBMCs. The gene calls are TRBV9 and TRBJ2-3; TRBD2 agrees at 8 bases. This clonotype was obtained from a man aged 35-49 years in good health and CMV-seronegative. CDR3 amino acids: CASSVGPSGSTDTQYF. The CDR3 DNA sequence: TGTGCCAGCAGCGTAGGGCCTAGCGGGAGCACAGATACGCAGTATTTT.